This T cell receptor beta chain originates from a study of early T cells in non-severe SARS-CoV-2 infection (dated by TCRdb to the early 2020s). General notes on the study: Because TCR sequencing was done on bulk RNA from unsorted whole blood, the alpha and beta chains could not be paired.

Library preparation employed 5' RACE. The run used a NextSeq 500. The TCR library protocol attached unique molecular identifiers to individual cDNA molecules to correct for sequencing error and PCR bias. Both TCR alpha and beta chains were sequenced, and tight co-correlation was observed between alpha and beta sequence abundances in each sample. As for how the authors treated the data: Decombinator V4 was used to annotate the V gene, J gene and CDR3 of the TCR sequences. TCRs were defined as expanded if a significant change between any two time points was detected under a Poisson model with p below 0.0001. Abundances of TCRs were expressed as counts per million after normalisation to the total number of TCRs sequenced in each sample. MAIT TCRs were defined by TRAV1-2 paired with TRAJ12, TRAJ20 or TRAJ33, and iNKT TCRs by TRAV10 paired with TRAJ18. A search of VDJdb, accessed on 1 November 2021, was run for TCRs annotated to CMV, EBV and SARS-CoV-2, with TCRs annotated for multiple antigens excluded. TCRdb itself trimmed the public reads at Q25 with fastp, ran MiXCR and retained productive beta chains. When rows share a CDR3 protein, they turn into one entry using the most common DNA and genes. TCRdb, not the authors, supplied the V and J calls. The sample records about 35,000 distinct CDR3 sequences, about 5.8% of which are singletons. Less than 6% of the sample rests with the top ten.

This clonotype is judged medium-sized (0.01 to 0.1%). Its antigen has not been determined. The input lacks base qualities; no much larger clone sits a single base away. From the cysteine up to the phenylalanine, the CDR3 has a length of 13 residues. Of all the DNA, just the CDR3 is kept, 39 bases in frame from base 1. Per the germline V gene, SQVTM is the CDR1 and ANQGSEA is the CDR2. V lost 1 base and J lost 5 bases, and the count of bases not matched to a germline gene is 2. General findings and caveats noted by the study authors: VDJdb matching was skewed toward anti-spike CD8 responses and likely underestimated virus-specific expansions by missing private and CD4 specificities.

The study was a case-control design nested within a healthcare worker cohort in London, UK, with weekly nasopharyngeal swab PCR tests and blood sampling. Between 23 and 31 March 2020, the week of the UK lockdown, healthcare workers were enrolled and then followed up weekly for as long as 16 weeks. The clonotype comes from an adult who was a healthcare worker with PCR-confirmed SARS-CoV-2 infection or an uninfected control (not recorded which). The sequenced sample consisted of whole blood. The V and J segments used are TRBV29-1 and TRBJ1-5; 7 central nucleotides agree with TRBD1. At the DNA level, the sequence is TGCAGCGTTGAAGGGGACAGAGATCAGCCCCAGCATTTT. The encoded protein is CSVEGDRDQPQHF. Joined to the reference TRBV29-1 and TRBJ1-5 proteins, this CDR3 gives the full variable domain: SAVISQKPSRDICQRGTSLTIQCQVDSQVTMMFWYRQQPGQSLTLIATANQGSEATYESGFVIDKFPISRPNLTFSTLTVSNMSPEDSSIYLCSVEGDRDQPQHFGDGTRLSIL.